There are many counts of the clone carrying this TCR beta chain. As yet, its antigen is unknown. Every diagnosis used clinical symptoms, serum thyroxine and TRAb, thyroid ultrasound and orbital computed tomography. The data were taken from a study of T cells in Graves' hyperthyroidism and ophthalmopathy. CDR3 length: 13 residues. Trimming took off 3 bases at V and 4 bases at J, with 7 bases between the two ends. Germline values: CDR1 SNHLY, CDR2 FYNNEI. Using RNA transcripts as the source, TCR beta CDR3 regions were amplified. Primed by the HTBI set, a first-round RT-PCR was run on the TCR CDR3. TCRdb called the multiplex PCR reads again in MiXCR, with one record for every CDR3 protein. The sample lists some 270,000 distinct CDR3 sequences, about an eighth occurring once. Study findings and constraints: Through a model of 13 V-J features, ophthalmopathy was separated from stable hyperthyroidism. Blood samples included most of the expanded thyroid clonotypes exceeding 0.001.

This sequence originates from a woman between 35 and 50 years old with Graves' hyperthyroidism. The sequencing input was blood. This chain connects TRBV2 to TRBJ2-1; D unclear. The DNA for the CDR3 is TGTGCCAGCAGTGAGGGGTCTTACAATGAGCAGTTCTTC. This translates into CASSEGSYNEQFF.